Following are 9 T cell receptor beta chains from one sample sequenced in a study of identical twins. TCRdb ran MiXCR on the 5' RACE reads and lists one entry per CDR3 protein. The repertoire holds roughly 630,000 distinct CDR3 sequences, with roughly 7.2% as singletons. This sample was shared with a second study, whose subject was yellow fever vaccine responses in identical twins.

The sequenced sample consisted of PBMCs. The receptors shown here come from a young woman in good health.

The rearrangement links TRBV6-1 to TRBJ2-1; 10 bases fit TRBD2. CDR3 length: 19 residues. Per germline, CDR1 MNHNS and CDR2 SASEGT. The ends lost 1 base at V and 0 bases at J; junction bases unmatched: 9. The CDR3 DNA follows: TGTGCCAGCAGTGAAGAGGGTCCTAGCGGGAGATACTCCTACAATGAGCAGTTCTTC. Protein sequence: CASSEEGPSGRYSYNEQFF.

This chain joins TRBV12-3 or TRBV12-4 and TRBJ2-5, with 10 positions matching TRBD1. This CDR3 contains 19 residues. The junction had 14 bases not matched to a gene; V was cut back by 4 bases and J by 0 bases. This CDR3 reads CASSSNLPTGGWDQETQYF. As DNA, the CDR3 is TGTGCCAGCAGTTCAAATCTCCCGACAGGGGGCTGGGACCAAGAGACCCAGTACTTC.

This clonotype was detected many times. The rearrangement uses TRBV5-5 and TRBJ1-1; perhaps TRBD1 as D (6 bases). V dropped 0 bases and J dropped 10 bases, with 25 bases sitting between them. Germline loops: CDR1 SGHKS, CDR2 YYEKEE (reference sequence). This CDR3 spans 17 amino acids. The CDR3 sequence is CASSLVDRTLTHEAAFF. Written as DNA, the CDR3 is TGTGCCAGCAGCTTGGTAGACAGGACCCTCACCCACGAGGCAGCTTTCTTT.

In its sample, this clonotype was seen a few times. The V call is TRBV20-1, the J call TRBJ1-2; D uncertain. The CDR3 is 10 amino acids. Germline loops: CDR1 DFQATT, CDR2 SNEGSKA (reference sequence). Trimming left V 7 bases short and J 12 bases short, with 15 bases between. CDR3 nucleotides: TGCAGTGTTGCTAACCTAGCCAACACCTTC. Amino acids: CSVANLANTF.

This clonotype was picked up a small number of times. The CDR3 region has the DNA TGTGCCAGCAGCTTAGAATTAACAGAAAAACTGTTTTTT. This encodes CASSLELTEKLFF. The chain recombines TRBV11-2 with TRBJ1-4; D is ambiguous. V lost 0 bases and J 8 bases, leaving 7 bases between the germline ends. This CDR3 has 13 amino acids. Germline V gene lookup returns CDR1 SGHAT and CDR2 FQNNGV.

The sample holds many counts of this clonotype. The J gene is TRBJ2-1, the V gene TRBV14, with 10 bases aligning to TRBD2. J was trimmed by 4 bases and V by 2 bases; bases with no gene match: 8. Germline V gives CDR1 SGHDN, CDR2 FVKESK. CDR3 length: 17 amino acids. CDR3 nucleotide sequence: TGTGCCAGCAGCCAAAAAAGAGGACTAGCGGTTTACAATGAGCAGTTCTTC. Amino acids: CASSQKRGLAVYNEQFF.

The chain carries TRBV4-1 and TRBJ1-1, with TRBD1 identical over 8 bases. Trimming at V came to 1 base and at J to 4 bases, leaving 5 bases not matched to a gene. This CDR3 is 15 amino acids long. Looked up from germline, CDR1 is MGHRA and CDR2 is YSYEKL. CDR3 DNA sequence: TGCGCCAGCAGCCAAGGACAGGGGTCGGGCACTGAAGCTTTCTTT. It codes for CASSQGQGSGTEAFF.

This clonotype has a count of ten or more. A read error may account for a junction end that differs from germline. The CDR3 sequence: CASSPYSEQFF. The DNA for the CDR3 is TGTGCCAGCAGTCCCTACAGTGAGCAGTTCTTC. The gene calls are TRBV12-3 or TRBV12-4 and TRBJ2-1, with D uncertain. CDR3 length: 11 residues.

The chain is built from TRBV4-2 and TRBJ2-1; 7 bases fit TRBD2. Germline V gives CDR1 LGHNA, CDR2 YNFKEQ. The CDR3 length is 18 residues. Unmatched junction bases numbered 14, after V lost 6 bases and J lost 0 bases. CDR3 DNA: TGTGCCAGCAGTTGGCCCGTTATAGCGGGTTTCTCCTACAATGAGCAGTTCTTC. Translating it yields CASSWPVIAGFSYNEQFF.